The entry that follows covers one TCR beta chain sequence. Its antigen is unknown. Sequencing used immunoSEQ multiplex PCR; TCRdb keeps in-frame clones, though not all of them. The repertoire holds approximately 21,000 clones, with about 79% as singletons. The CDR3 extends over 14 amino acids. Germline V lookup: CDR1 SGDLS, CDR2 YYNGEE. Trimming removed 0 bases from V and 4 bases from J, with 9 bases in between. The entry originates in a study of OX40 agonist ivuxolimab in advanced cancers. Overall study: Two cutaneous melanoma patients and one hepatocellular carcinoma patient, three in all, had partial responses.

The study, taken as a whole, reports: The authors did not determine the antigen specificity of the expanded peripheral T cells. Compared with others, partial responders at 0.1-3.0 mg/kg displayed clonal expansion among the lowest.

This TCR derives from an adult with an advanced solid tumor such as melanoma, head and neck, liver or kidney cancer. This chain connects TRBV9 to TRBJ2-3, with D maybe TRBD2 (6 bases). The input for sequencing was CD4+ or CD8+ T cells sorted from blood, taken in a trial of the OX40 agonist ivuxolimab. CDR3 in amino acids: CASSVEWGADTQYF. The CDR3 coding sequence is TGTGCCAGCAGCGTAGAATGGGGGGCAGATACGCAGTATTTT. Looking up the rest from reference TRBV9 and TRBJ2-3 gives the full variable domain: DSGVTQTPKHLITATGQRVTLRCSPRSGDLSVYWYQQSLDQGLQFLIQYYNGEERAKGNILERFSAQQFPDLHSELNLSSLELGDSALYFCASSVEWGADTQYFGPGTRLTVL.